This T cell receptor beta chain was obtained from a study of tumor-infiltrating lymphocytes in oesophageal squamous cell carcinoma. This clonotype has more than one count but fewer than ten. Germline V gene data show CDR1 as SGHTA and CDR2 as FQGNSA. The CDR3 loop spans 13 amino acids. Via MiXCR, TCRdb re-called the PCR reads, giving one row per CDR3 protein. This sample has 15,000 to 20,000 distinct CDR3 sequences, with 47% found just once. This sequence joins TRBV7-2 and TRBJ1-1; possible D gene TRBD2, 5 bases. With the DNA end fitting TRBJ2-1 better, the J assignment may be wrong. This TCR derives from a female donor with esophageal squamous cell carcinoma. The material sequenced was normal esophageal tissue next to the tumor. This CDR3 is CASSLQVRDEQFF. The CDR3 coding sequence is TGTGCCAGCAGCTTACAGGTGCGGGATGAGCAGTTCTTC.